Listed below are T cell receptor beta chains from one sample, sequenced in a study of T cell repertoires in cytomegalovirus infection. From the reads, TCRdb called clonotypes with MiXCR, one entry per CDR3 protein. Found here are approximately 400,000 distinct CDR3 sequences, around 32% of them singletons; the top ten hold roughly 15%. The source material was PBMCs. The receptor source for this set is a human donor in good health (CMV status not recorded). Some clones in this sample may be carry-over from other donors' samples. Both conserved end residues are part of each CDR3. A D gene is named only where the DNA matches it firmly. Part of the rows lack a size; the others show once, few, many or a class for expanded clones.

TRBJ1-5 . TRBV5-5 few CASSRGGGVYQPQHF TGTGCCAGCAGCCGGGGAGGGGGGGTTTATCAGCCCCAGCATTTT
TRBJ1-4 . TRBV7-9 . CASSFYRVGAEKLFF TGTGCCAGCAGCTTTTACAGGGTAGGCGCTGAAAAACTGTTTTTT
TRBJ2-1 TRBD2 TRBV7-9 few CASSSGLAGLEQFF TGTGCCAGCAGCTCGGGACTAGCGGGTCTTGAGCAGTTCTTC
TRBJ1-5 . TRBV2 . CASTPEPASNQPQHF TGTGCCAGCACCCCCGAGCCAGCGAGCAATCAGCCCCAGCATTTT
TRBJ2-2 . TRBV20-1 few CSAPPPTGELFF TGCAGTGCTCCCCCTCCCACCGGGGAGCTGTTTTTT
TRBJ2-3 . TRBV6-5 . CASSYCQVSSTDTQYF TGTGCCAGCAGTTACTGTCAGGTCTCTAGCACAGATACGCAGTATTTT
TRBJ2-3 . TRBV12-5 . CASGTDRLYF TGTGCTAGTGGGACAGATCGGCTGTATTTT
TRBJ1-2 TRBD1 TRBV4-1 many CASSDRDRGGYGYTF TGCGCCAGCAGCGACCGGGACAGGGGTGGCTATGGCTACACCTTC
TRBJ2-5 TRBD2 TRBV5-1 . CASSLLLAGGPQETQYF TGCGCCAGCAGCTTACTACTAGCGGGGGGACCACAAGAGACCCAGTACTTC
TRBJ2-4 TRBD1 TRBV29-1 . CSVGKGQAENIQYF TGCAGCGTAGGTAAAGGACAGGCTGAAAACATTCAGTACTTC
TRBJ2-1 TRBD2 TRBV15 few CATSGGLAGSYNEQFF TGTGCCACCAGCGGGGGACTAGCGGGGTCCTACAATGAGCAGTTCTTC
TRBJ1-4 TRBD1 TRBV7-3 . CASSFPTGGVEKLFF TGTGCCAGCAGCTTCCCGACAGGGGGGGTGGAAAAACTGTTTTTT
TRBJ2-2 . TRBV4-2 few CASSAMTKTVWDTGELFF TGTGCCAGCAGCGCAATGACCAAGACGGTTTGGGACACCGGGGAGCTGTTTTTT
TRBJ1-2 . TRBV5-5 . CASSFPRCYVYTF TGTGCCAGCAGCTTTCCCAGGTGCTATGTCTACACCTTC
TRBJ2-6 TRBD2 TRBV19 . CASSSTSGGTGANVLTF TGTGCCAGTAGTTCGACTAGCGGGGGGACTGGGGCCAACGTCCTGACTTTC
TRBJ2-3 TRBD1 TRBV7-9 few CASSPALTGGLTDTQYF TGTGCCAGCAGCCCGGCATTGACAGGGGGGCTCACAGATACGCAGTATTTT
TRBJ2-5 . TRBV7-9 few CASSFERSEGSQYF TGTGCCAGCAGCTTTGAAAGGTCGGAAGGGAGCCAGTACTTC
TRBJ1-5 . TRBV4-1 . CASSPGPPLSGVGQPQHF TGCGCCAGCAGCCCCGGCCCCCCCCTCTCAGGGGTAGGTCAGCCCCAGCATTTT
TRBJ1-6 . TRBV7-8 many CASTFREGDNSPLHF TGTGCCAGCACCTTCAGGGAGGGGGATAATTCACCCCTCCACTTT
TRBJ2-2 TRBD1 TRBV7-2 many CASSRQGLRGTGELFF TGTGCCAGCAGTCGACAGGGTCTGAGGGGCACCGGGGAGCTGTTTTTT
TRBJ1-6 . TRBV5-1 . CASSLDGVDNSPLHF TGCGCCAGCAGCTTGGACGGGGTGGATAATTCACCCCTCCACTTT